The T cell receptor (beta chain) under discussion was sequenced for a study of blood T cell repertoires in COVID-19. Study at large: Sites in the United States, Italy and Spain provided acute and convalescent COVID-19 samples. T cells, B-cell-depleted T cells, or PBMCs supplied cDNA or gDNA.

TCRdb's table, derived via immunoSEQ multiplex PCR, lists solely in-frame clones and lacks some. The sample includes around 250,000 clones, about 83% of them seen just once. This sequence originates from a man of 80 years or more with acute or convalescent COVID-19. Sequencing input: peripheral blood.

The CDR3 loop reads CASNLGLSTDTQYF. CDR3 bases: TGTGCCAGCAACCTCGGTCTCAGCACAGATACGCAGTATTTT. The V and J genes are TRBV3-1 (or the pseudogene TRBV3-2) and TRBJ2-3, with no clear D. In germline, CDR1 is LGHDT, CDR2 YNNKEL (reference sequence). The CDR3 has 14 amino acids. Trimming removed 7 bases at V and 0 bases at J, with 11 bases between.